Below are 11 T cell receptor beta chains sequenced from a single sample in a study of control samples from healthy donors and cancer patients (TCRdb year 2020). Libraries came from the immunoSEQ multiplex PCR assay. Not all clones reach the TCRdb copy of this immuneACCESS table, which keeps in-frame sequences only. Checked studies attribute under half of the gap to unresolved V genes and leave the rest unexplained. The sample yields about 250,000 clones; roughly 87% were counted once. The ten largest make up about an eighth of the sample. The material sequenced was PBMCs. The receptors here all came from a woman aged 55-69 years with lung cancer.

The chain joins TRBV29-1 to TRBJ2-3; 14 positions match TRBD2. V dropped 3 bases and J dropped 4; count of bases not matched to a gene: 6. This CDR3 has 16 residues. The germline V gene encodes CDR1 SQVTM and CDR2 ANQGSEA. The CDR3 sequence is CSVDPGTSGGADTQYF. The CDR3, as DNA: TGCAGCGTTGACCCCGGGACTAGCGGGGGCGCAGATACGCAGTATTTT.

V gene TRBV5-4 combines with J gene TRBJ1-1; D is undetermined. The CDR3 loop spans 12 amino acids. Germline values: CDR1 SGHNT, CDR2 YYREEE (reference sequence). V was clipped by 4 bases and J by 7 bases, with 11 bases between them. This chain's CDR3 is CASSPGGYEAFF. CDR3 DNA sequence: TGTGCCAGCAGCCCCGGCGGGTATGAAGCTTTCTTT.

The chain couples TRBV10-3 to TRBJ2-5, with TRBD2 identical over 7 bases. Trimming cost V 0 bases and J 5 bases; bases outside gene matches: 3. Germline V gene lookup returns CDR1 ENHRY and CDR2 SYGVKD. The CDR3 contains 14 residues. CDR3 nucleotide sequence: TGTGCCATCAGTGAGTCGCGGGGGTGGGAGACCCAGTACTTC. Protein product: CAISESRGWETQYF.

The rearrangement joins TRBV18 to TRBJ2-3; D not resolved. The germline V gene has CDR1 KGHSH and CDR2 LQKENI. The CDR3 contains 14 residues. V gave up 8 bases and J gave up 2 bases, with 14 bases separating them. CDR3 DNA sequence: TGTGCCAGCAAACAAGACCCCGACACAGATACGCAGTATTTT. Protein product: CASKQDPDTDTQYF.

This clone was counted a few times. V gene TRBV15 combines with J gene TRBJ1-5, with D tentatively TRBD1 (5 bases). Between the trimmed V and J ends, which lost 3 bases and 3 bases, there was a span of 9 bases. The length of the CDR3 is 14 residues. The germline V gene has CDR1 LNHNV and CDR2 YYDKDF (reference sequence). Here the CDR3 reads CATSRGTFNQPQHF. CDR3 nucleotide sequence: TGTGCCACCAGCAGGGGGACCTTCAATCAGCCCCAGCATTTT.

The chain combines TRBV3-1 (or the pseudogene TRBV3-2) with TRBJ2-3; the D is unclear. This CDR3 is built from 13 residues. The germline CDR1 and CDR2 sequences are LGHDT and YNNKEL (reference sequence). V shed 2 bases and J shed 5 bases, with 8 bases lying between them. The CDR3 sequence is CASSQLEGDTQYF. The CDR3 nucleotides read TGTGCCAGCAGCCAACTAGAAGGAGATACGCAGTATTTT.

J is TRBJ2-5 and V is TRBV5-1; 9 bases agree with TRBD1. In germline, CDR1 is SGHRS, CDR2 YFSETQ. The ends lost 4 bases at V and 5 bases at J; junction bases unmatched: 9. The CDR3 sequence is 15 residues long. The CDR3 coding sequence is TGCGCCAGCAGCCTGGGGACAGGGCGTTGGGAGACCCAGTACTTC. This gives the protein CASSLGTGRWETQYF.

V and J are TRBV3-1 (or the pseudogene TRBV3-2) and TRBJ2-3; a possible D gene is TRBD2 (6 bases). CDR3 size: 17 residues. V was trimmed by 4 bases and J by 3 bases, leaving 20 bases between them. From germline, CDR1 is LGHDT and CDR2 YNNKEL (reference sequence). The CDR3: CASSRSRGGVTTDTQYF. The CDR3 bases are TGTGCCAGCAGCCGGTCGCGGGGCGGGGTTACAACAGATACGCAGTATTTT.

J is TRBJ2-5 and V is TRBV5-1; 9 nucleotides agree with TRBD2. The V segment lost 0 bases and the J segment 4 bases; nucleotides outside the gene matches: 10. The CDR3 spans 17 residues. The germline V gene encodes CDR1 SGHRS and CDR2 YFSETQ. The CDR3 reads CASSLGVSGRQRETQYF. As DNA, the CDR3 is TGCGCCAGCAGCTTGGGGGTTAGCGGGAGACAGCGAGAGACCCAGTACTTC.

This sequence joins TRBV5-4 and TRBJ1-1; D perhaps matches TRBD1 (5 bases). The length of the CDR3 is 14 residues. CDR1 is SGHNT and CDR2 is YYREEE in the germline V gene (reference sequence). Trimming took off 0 bases at V and 1 base at J, with 7 bases between the two ends. CDR3 in DNA: TGTGCCAGCAGCTTGGGCGGGGGGAACACTGAAGCTTTCTTT. Encoded protein: CASSLGGGNTEAFF.

The V and J genes are TRBV2 and TRBJ1-5; TRBD1 is a possible D gene (5 bases). Germline CDR1 and CDR2: SNHLY and FYNNEI. V gave up 4 bases and J gave up 8 bases, with 12 bases separating them. This CDR3 comprises 13 residues. CDR3: CASSGGPGEPQHF. The CDR3 coding sequence is TGTGCCAGCAGTGGGGGCCCCGGGGAGCCCCAGCATTTT.